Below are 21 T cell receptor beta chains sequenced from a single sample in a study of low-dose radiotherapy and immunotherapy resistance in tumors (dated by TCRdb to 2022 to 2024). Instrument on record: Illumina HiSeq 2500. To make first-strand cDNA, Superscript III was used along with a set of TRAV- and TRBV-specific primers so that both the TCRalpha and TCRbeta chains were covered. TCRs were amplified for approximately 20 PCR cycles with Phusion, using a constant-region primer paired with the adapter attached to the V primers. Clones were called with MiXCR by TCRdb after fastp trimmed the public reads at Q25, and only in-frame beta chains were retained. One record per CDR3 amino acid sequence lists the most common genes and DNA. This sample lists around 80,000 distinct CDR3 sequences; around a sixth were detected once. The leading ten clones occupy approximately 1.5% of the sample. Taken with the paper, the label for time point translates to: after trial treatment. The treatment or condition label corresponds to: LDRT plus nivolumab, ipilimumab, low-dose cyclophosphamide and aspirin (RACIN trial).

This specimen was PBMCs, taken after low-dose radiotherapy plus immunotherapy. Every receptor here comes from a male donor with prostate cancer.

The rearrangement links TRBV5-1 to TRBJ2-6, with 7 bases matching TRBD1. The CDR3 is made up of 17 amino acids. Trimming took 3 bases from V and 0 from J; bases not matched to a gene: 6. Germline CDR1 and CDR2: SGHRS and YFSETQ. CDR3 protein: CASSSGRGTSGANVLTF. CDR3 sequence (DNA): TGCGCCAGCAGCTCTGGCAGGGGGACCTCTGGGGCCAACGTCCTGACTTTC.

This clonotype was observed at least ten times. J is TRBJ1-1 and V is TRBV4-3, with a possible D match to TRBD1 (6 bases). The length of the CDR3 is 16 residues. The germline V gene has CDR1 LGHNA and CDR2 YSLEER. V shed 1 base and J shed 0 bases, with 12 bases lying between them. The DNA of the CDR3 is TGCGCCAGCAGCCAAGGTAGGAACAGGGTGAACACTGAAGCTTTCTTT. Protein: CASSQGRNRVNTEAFF.

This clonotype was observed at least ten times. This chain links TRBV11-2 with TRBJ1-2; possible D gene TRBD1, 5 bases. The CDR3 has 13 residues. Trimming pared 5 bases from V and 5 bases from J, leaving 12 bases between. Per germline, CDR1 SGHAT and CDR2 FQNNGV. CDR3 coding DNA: TGTGCCAGCAGCCCCAGTGGGGGATATGGCTACACCTTC. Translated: CASSPSGGYGYTF.

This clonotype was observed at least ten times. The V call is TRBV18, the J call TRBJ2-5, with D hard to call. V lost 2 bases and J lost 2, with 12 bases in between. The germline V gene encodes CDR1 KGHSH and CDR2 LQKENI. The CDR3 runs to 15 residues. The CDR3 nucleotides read TGTGCCAGCTCACCAGGCCTGGTGGGGCAAGAGACCCAGTACTTC. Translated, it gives CASSPGLVGQETQYF.

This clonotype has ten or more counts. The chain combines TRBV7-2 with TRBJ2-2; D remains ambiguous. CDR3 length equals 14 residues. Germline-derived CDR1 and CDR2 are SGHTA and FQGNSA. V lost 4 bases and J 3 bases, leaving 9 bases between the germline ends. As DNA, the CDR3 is TGTGCCAGCAGCTCCCGACGGGACACCGGGGAGCTGTTTTTT. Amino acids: CASSSRRDTGELFF.

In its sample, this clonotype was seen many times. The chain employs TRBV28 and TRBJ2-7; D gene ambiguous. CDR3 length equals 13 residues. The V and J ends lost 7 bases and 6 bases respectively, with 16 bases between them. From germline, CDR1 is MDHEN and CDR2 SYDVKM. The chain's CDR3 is CASIRGRVGEQYF. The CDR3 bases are TGTGCCAGCATCCGCGGACGCGTGGGCGAGCAGTACTTC.

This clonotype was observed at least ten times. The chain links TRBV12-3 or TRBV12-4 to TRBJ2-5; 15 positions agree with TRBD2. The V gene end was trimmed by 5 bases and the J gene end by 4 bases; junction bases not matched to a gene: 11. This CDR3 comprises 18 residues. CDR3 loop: CASSPSGLAGGPRETQYF. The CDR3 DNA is TGTGCCAGCAGTCCCTCCGGACTAGCGGGAGGGCCGCGAGAGACCCAGTACTTC.

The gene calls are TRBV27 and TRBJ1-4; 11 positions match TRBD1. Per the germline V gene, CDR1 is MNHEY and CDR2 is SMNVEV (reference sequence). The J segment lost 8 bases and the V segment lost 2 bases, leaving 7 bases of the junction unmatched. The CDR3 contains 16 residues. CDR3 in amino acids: CASSLIGQGAREKLFF. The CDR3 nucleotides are TGTGCCAGCAGTTTAATCGGACAGGGGGCGCGGGAAAAACTGTTTTTT.

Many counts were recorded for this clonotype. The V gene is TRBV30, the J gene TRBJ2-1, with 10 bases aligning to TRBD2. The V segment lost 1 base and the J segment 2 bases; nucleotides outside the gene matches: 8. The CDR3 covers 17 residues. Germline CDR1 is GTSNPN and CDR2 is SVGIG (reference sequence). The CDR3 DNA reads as TGTGCCTGGAGTGCGACACGGACTAGCGGCACCTACAATGAGCAGTTCTTC. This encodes CAWSATRTSGTYNEQFF.

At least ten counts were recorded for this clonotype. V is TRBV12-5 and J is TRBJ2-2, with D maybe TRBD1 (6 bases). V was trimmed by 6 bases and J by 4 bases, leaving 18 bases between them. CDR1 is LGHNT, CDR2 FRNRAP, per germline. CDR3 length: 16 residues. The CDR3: CASGSPTGLSTGELFF. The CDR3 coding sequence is TGTGCTAGTGGCTCTCCCACAGGGCTGAGCACCGGGGAGCTGTTTTTT.

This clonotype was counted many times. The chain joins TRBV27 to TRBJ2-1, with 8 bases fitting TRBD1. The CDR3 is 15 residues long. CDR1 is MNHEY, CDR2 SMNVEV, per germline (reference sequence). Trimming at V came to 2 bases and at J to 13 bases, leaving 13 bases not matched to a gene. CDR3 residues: CASSLGSLGQDFQFF. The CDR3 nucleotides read TGTGCCAGCAGTTTAGGTTCGTTGGGACAGGATTTTCAGTTCTTC.

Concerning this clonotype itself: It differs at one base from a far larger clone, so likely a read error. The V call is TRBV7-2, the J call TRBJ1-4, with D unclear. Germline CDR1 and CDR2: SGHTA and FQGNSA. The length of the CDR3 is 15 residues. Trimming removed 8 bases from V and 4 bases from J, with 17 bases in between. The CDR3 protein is CASGPSGGVNEKLFF. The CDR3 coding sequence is TGTGCCAGCGGCCCCAGCGGTGGGGTTAATGAAAAACTGTTTTTT.

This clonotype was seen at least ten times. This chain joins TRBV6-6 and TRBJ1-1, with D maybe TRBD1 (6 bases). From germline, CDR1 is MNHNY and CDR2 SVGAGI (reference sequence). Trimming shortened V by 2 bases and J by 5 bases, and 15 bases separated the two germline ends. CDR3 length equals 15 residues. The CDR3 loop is CASSYEGRGGTEAFF. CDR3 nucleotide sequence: TGTGCCAGCAGTTACGAGGGCAGGGGAGGAACTGAAGCTTTCTTT.

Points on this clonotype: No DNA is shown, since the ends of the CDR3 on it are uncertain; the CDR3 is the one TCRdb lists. The CDR3 is CASSSRPLGAGGELFFFF. The chain recombines TRBV7-2 with TRBJ2-2; the table's D call TRBD1 went unverified against the DNA. The V gene's germline CDR1 is SGHTA and CDR2 FQGNSA. The CDR3 numbers 18 amino acids, ends counted.

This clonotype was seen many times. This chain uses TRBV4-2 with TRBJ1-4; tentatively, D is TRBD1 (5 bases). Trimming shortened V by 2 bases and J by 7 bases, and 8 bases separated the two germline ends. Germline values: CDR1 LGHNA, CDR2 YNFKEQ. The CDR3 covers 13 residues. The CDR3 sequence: CASSQRQGEKLFF. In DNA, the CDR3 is TGTGCCAGCAGCCAAAGGCAGGGTGAAAAACTGTTTTTT.

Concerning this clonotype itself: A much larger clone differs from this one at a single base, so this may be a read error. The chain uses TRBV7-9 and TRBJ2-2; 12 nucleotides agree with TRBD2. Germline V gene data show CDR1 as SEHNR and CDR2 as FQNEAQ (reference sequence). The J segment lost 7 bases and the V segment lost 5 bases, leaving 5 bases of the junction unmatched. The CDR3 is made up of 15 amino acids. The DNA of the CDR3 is TGTGCCAGCAGCCCAGCGACTAGCGGGAGCGGGGAGCTGTTTTTT. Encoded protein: CASSPATSGSGELFF.

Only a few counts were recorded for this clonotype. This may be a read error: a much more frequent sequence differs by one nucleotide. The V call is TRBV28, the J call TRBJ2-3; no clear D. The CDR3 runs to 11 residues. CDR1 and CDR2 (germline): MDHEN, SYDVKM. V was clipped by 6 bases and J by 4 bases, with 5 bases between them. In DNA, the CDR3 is TGTGCCAGCAGGGGCTCAGATACGCAGTATTTT. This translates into CASRGSDTQYF.

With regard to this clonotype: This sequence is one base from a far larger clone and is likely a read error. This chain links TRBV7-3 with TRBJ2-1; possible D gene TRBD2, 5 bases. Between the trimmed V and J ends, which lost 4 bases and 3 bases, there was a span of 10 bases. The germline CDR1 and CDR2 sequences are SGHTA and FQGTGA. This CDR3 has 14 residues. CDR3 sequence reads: CASSWTGYYNEQFF. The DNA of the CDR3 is TGTGCCAGCAGCTGGACGGGATACTACAATGAGCAGTTCTTC.

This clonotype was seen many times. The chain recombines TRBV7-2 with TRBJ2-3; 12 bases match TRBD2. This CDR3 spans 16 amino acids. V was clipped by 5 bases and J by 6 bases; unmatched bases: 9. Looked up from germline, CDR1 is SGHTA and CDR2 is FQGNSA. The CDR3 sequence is CASSAGLAGRGDTQYF. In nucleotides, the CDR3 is TGTGCCAGCAGCGCAGGACTAGCGGGGCGAGGGGATACGCAGTATTTT.

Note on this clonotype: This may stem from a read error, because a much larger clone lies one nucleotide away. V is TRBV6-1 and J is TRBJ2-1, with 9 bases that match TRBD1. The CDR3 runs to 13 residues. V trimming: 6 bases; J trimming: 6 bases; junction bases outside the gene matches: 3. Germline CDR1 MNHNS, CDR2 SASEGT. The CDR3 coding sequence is TGTGCCAGCAGCCGGGACAGGGCCAATGAGCAGTTCTTC. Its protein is CASSRDRANEQFF.

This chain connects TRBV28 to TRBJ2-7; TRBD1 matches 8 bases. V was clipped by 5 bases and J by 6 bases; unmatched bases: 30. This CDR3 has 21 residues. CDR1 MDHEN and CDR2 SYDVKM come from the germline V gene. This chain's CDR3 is CASSGVSPRTGWSTLGVEQYF. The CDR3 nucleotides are TGTGCCAGCAGTGGGGTCTCCCCTCGGACAGGGTGGAGTACTCTCGGGGTCGAGCAGTACTTC.